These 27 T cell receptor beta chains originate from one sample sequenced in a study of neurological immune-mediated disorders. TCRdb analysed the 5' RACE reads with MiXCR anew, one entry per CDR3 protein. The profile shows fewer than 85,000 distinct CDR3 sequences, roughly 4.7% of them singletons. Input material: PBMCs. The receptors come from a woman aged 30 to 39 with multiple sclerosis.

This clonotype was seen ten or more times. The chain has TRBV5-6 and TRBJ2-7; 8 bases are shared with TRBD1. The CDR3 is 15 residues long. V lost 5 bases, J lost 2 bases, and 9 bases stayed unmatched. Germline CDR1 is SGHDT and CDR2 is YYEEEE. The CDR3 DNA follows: TGTGCCAGCAGACCCCGGGACAGGAGGACCTACGAGCAGTACGTC. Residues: CASRPRDRRTYEQYV.

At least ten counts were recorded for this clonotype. In DNA, the CDR3 is TGTGCCAGCGCCGACGGGATTTACGAGCAGTACTTC. This sequence encodes CASADGIYEQYF. This chain uses TRBV7-9 with TRBJ2-7; perhaps TRBD2 as D (5 bases). Germline V CDR1 and CDR2: SEHNR, FQNEAQ (reference sequence). The CDR3 is 12 amino acids. The V and J ends lost 8 bases and 4 bases respectively, with 12 bases between them.

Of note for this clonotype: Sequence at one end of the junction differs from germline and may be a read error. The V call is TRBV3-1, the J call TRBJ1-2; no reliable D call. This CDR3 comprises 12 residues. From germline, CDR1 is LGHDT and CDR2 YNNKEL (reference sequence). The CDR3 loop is CDSSKDLYGYTF. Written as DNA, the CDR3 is TGTGACAGCAGCAAAGACCTATATGGCTACACCTTC.

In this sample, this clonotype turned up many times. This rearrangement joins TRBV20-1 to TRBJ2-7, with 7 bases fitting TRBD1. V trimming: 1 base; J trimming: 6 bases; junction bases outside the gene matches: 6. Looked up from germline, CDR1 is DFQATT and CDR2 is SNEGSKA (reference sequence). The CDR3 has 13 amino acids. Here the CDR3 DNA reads TGCAGTGCTAGAGCTCTTGCAGGGGGCGAGCAGTACTTC. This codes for CSARALAGGEQYF.

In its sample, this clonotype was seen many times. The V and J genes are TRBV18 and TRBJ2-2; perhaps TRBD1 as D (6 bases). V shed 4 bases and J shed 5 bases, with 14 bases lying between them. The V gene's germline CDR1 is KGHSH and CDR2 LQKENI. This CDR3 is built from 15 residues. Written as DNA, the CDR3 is TGTGCCAGCTCACTGCAGGGACACAATACCGGGGAGCTGTTTTTT. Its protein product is CASSLQGHNTGELFF.

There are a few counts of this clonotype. This chain's CDR3 is CASSFEGEKLFF. Here the CDR3 DNA reads TGTGCCAGCAGTTTTGAGGGGGAAAAACTGTTTTTT. The chain combines TRBV12-3 or TRBV12-4 with TRBJ1-4, with D perhaps matching TRBD1 (5 bases). Deletions cut 3 bases from V and 8 bases from J, with 7 bases between. The CDR3 runs to 12 residues.

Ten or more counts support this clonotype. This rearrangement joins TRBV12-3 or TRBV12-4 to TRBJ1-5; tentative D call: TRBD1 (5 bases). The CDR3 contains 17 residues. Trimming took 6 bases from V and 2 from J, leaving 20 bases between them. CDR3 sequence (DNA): TGTGCCAGCAGCTCCCTTCTTACAGGTACGGGCAATCAGCCCCAGCATTTT. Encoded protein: CASSSLLTGTGNQPQHF.

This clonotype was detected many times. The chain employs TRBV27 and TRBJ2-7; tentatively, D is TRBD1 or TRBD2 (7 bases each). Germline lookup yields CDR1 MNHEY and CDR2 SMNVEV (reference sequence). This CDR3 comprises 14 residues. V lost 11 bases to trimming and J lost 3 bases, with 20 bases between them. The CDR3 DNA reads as TGTGCCGCAGGGGGGAGGGGGGCACTCTACGAGCAGTACTTC. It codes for CAAGGRGALYEQYF.

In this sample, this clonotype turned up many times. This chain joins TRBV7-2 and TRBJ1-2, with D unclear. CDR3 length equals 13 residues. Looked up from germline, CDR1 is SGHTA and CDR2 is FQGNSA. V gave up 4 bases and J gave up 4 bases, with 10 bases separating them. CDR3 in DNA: TGTGCCAGCAGCTCGGACGGCGTCTATGGCTACACCTTC. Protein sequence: CASSSDGVYGYTF.

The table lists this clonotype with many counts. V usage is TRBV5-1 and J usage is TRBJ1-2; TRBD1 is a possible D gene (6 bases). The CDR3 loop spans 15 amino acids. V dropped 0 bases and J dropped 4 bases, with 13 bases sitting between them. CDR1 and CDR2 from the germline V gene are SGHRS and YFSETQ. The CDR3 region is CASSLDPGVGYGYTF. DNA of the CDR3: TGCGCCAGCAGCTTGGATCCAGGGGTAGGCTATGGCTACACCTTC.

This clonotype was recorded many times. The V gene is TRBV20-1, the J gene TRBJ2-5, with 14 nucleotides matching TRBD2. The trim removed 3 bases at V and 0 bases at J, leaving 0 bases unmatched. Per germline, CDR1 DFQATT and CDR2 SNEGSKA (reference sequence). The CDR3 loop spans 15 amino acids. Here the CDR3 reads CSARGLAGDQETQYF. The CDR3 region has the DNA TGCAGTGCTAGGGGACTAGCGGGAGACCAAGAGACCCAGTACTTC.

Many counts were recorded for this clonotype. The CDR3 here is CSASAGAYSGNTIYF. CDR3 sequence (DNA): TGCAGTGCTAGTGCCGGGGCCTACTCTGGAAACACCATATATTTT. The chain recombines TRBV20-1 with TRBJ1-3; D perhaps matches TRBD1 (5 bases). Germline loops: CDR1 DFQATT, CDR2 SNEGSKA (reference sequence). The length of the CDR3 is 15 residues. Trimming took off 3 bases at V and 0 bases at J, with 12 bases between the two ends.

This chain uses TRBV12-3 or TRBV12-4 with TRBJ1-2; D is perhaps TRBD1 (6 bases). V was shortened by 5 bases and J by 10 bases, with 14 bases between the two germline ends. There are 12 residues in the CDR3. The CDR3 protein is CASSTGLGHYTF. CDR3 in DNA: TGTGCCAGCAGTACAGGGCTCGGTCACTACACCTTC.

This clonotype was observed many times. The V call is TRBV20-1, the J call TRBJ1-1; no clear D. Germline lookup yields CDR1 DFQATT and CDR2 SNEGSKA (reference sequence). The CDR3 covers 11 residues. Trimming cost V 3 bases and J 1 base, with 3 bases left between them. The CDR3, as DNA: TGCAGTGCTAGCTCGAACACTGAAGCTTTCTTT. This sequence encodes CSASSNTEAFF.

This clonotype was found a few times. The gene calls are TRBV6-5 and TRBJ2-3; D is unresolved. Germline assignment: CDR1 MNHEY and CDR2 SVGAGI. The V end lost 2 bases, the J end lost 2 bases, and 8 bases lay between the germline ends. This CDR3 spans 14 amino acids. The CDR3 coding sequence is TGTGCCAGCAGTTACGAAGGGTTCACAGATACGCAGTATTTT. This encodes CASSYEGFTDTQYF.

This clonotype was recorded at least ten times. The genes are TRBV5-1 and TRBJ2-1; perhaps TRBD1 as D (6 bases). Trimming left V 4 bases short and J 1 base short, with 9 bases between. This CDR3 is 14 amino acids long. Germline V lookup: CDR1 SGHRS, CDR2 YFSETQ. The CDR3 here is CASSGGVSYNEQFF. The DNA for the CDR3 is TGCGCCAGCAGCGGGGGCGTTTCCTACAATGAGCAGTTCTTC. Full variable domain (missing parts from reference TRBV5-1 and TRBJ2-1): KAGVTQTPRYLIKTRGQQVTLSCSPISGHRSVSWYQQTPGQGLQFLFEYFSETQRNKGNFPGRFSGRQFSNSRSEMNVSTLELGDSALYLCASSGGVSYNEQFFGPGTRLTVL.

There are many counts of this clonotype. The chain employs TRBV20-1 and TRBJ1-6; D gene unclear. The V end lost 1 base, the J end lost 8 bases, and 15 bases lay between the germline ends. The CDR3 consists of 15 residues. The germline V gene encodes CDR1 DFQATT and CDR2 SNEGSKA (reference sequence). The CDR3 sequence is CSARARLAGDSPLHF. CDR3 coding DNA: TGCAGTGCTAGAGCCCGCCTGGCAGGCGATTCACCCCTCCACTTT.

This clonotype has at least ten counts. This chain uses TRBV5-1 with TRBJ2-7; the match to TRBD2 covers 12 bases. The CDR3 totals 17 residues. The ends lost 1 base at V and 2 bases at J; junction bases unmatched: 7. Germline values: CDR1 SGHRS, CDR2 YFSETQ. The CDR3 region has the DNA TGCGCCAGCAGCTTGCGGCTAGCGGGAGGGATTACCTACGAGCAGTACTTC. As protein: CASSLRLAGGITYEQYF.

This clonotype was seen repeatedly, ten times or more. DNA of the CDR3: TGTGCCAGCGGCAAAGTAATTGATTGGTTGGGCCATTACCCCTACGAGCAGTACTTC. Encoded protein: CASGKVIDWLGHYPYEQYF. The rearrangement joins TRBV21-1 to TRBJ2-7; the table assigns TRBD2, which was not confirmed against the DNA. TRBV21-1 is classified as a pseudogene. The CDR3 is 19 amino acids.

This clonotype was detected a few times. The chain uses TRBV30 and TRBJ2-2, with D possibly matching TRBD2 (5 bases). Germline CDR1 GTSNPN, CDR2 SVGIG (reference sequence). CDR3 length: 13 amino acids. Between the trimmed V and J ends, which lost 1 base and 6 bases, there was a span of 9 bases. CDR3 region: CAWSADSAGELFF. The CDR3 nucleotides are TGTGCCTGGAGTGCGGACTCGGCCGGGGAGCTGTTTTTT.

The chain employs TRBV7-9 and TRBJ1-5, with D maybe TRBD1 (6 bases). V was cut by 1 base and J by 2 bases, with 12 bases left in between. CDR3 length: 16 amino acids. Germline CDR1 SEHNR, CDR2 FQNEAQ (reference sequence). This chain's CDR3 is CASSLDRGAGNQPQHF. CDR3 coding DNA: TGTGCCAGCAGCTTAGATAGGGGGGCAGGCAATCAGCCCCAGCATTTT. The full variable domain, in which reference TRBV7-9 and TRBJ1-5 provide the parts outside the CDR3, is DTGVSQNPRHKITKRGQNVTFRCDPISEHNRLYWYRQTLGQGPEFLTYFQNEAQLEKSRLLSDRFSAERPKGSFSTLEIQRTEQGDSAMYLCASSLDRGAGNQPQHFGDGTRLSIL.

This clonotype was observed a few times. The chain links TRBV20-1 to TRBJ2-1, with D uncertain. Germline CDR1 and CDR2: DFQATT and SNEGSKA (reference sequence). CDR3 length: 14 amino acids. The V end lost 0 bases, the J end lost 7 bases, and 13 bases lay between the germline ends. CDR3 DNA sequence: TGCAGTGCTAGAGATTCGGGCAGAGGAAATGAGCAGTTCTTC. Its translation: CSARDSGRGNEQFF.

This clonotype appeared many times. This CDR3 is CASSGGGSIYNEQFF. CDR3 DNA sequence: TGCGCCAGCAGCGGGGGGGGCAGTATCTACAATGAGCAGTTCTTC. The V gene is TRBV5-1, the J gene TRBJ2-1; possible D gene TRBD2, 7 bases. In germline, CDR1 is SGHRS, CDR2 YFSETQ. The CDR3 extends over 15 amino acids. V shed 4 bases and J shed 3 bases, with 14 bases lying between them. Full variable domain (outside the CDR3, taken from reference TRBV5-1 and TRBJ2-1): KAGVTQTPRYLIKTRGQQVTLSCSPISGHRSVSWYQQTPGQGLQFLFEYFSETQRNKGNFPGRFSGRQFSNSRSEMNVSTLELGDSALYLCASSGGGSIYNEQFFGPGTRLTVL.

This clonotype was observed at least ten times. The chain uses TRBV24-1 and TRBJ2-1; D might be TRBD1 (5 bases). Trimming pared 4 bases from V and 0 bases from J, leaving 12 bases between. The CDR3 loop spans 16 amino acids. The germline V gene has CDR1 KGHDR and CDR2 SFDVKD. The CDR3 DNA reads TGTGCCACCAGTGACCCGAAGGGGCTCTCCTACAATGAGCAGTTCTTC. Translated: CATSDPKGLSYNEQFF.

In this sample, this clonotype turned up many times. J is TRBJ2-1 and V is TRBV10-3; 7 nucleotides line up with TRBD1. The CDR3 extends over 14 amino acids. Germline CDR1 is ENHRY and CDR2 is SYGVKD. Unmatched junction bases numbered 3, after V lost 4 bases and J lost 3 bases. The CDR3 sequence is CAISAGQDYNEQFF. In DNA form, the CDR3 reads TGTGCCATCAGTGCTGGACAGGACTACAATGAGCAGTTCTTC.

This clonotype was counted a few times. This chain's CDR3 is CAISSSANTEAFF. CDR3 sequence (DNA): TGTGCCATCAGTTCGTCAGCGAACACTGAAGCTTTCTTT. This sequence joins TRBV10-3 and TRBJ1-1; D not certain. V shed 5 bases and J shed 1 base, with 8 bases lying between them. Germline-derived CDR1 and CDR2 are ENHRY and SYGVKD. The CDR3 has 13 residues.

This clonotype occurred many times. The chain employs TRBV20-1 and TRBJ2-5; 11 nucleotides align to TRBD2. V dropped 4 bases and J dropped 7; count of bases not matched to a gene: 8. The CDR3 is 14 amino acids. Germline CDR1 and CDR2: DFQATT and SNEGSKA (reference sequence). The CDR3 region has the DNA TGCAGTGCTACTCTAGCGGGGGGTACCGGGACCCAGTACTTC. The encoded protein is CSATLAGGTGTQYF.